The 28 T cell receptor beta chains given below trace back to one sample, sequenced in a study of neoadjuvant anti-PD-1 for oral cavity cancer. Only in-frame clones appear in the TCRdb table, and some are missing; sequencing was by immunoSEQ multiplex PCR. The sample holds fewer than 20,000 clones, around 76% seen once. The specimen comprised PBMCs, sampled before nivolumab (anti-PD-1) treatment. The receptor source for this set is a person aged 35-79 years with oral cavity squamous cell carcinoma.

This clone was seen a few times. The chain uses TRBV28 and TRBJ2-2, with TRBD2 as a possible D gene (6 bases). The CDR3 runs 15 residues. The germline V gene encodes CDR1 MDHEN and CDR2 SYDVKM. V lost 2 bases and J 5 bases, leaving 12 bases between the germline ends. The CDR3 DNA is TGTGCCAGCAGTTTAGCGGGGCCGGGGACCGGGGAGCTGTTTTTT. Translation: CASSLAGPGTGELFF.

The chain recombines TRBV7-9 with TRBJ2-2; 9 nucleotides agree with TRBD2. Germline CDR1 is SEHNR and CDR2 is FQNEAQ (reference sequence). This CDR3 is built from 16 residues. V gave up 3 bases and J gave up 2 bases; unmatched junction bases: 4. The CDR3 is CASSFSSGANTGELFF. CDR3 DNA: TGTGCCAGCAGCTTCTCTAGCGGGGCAAACACCGGGGAGCTGTTTTTT.

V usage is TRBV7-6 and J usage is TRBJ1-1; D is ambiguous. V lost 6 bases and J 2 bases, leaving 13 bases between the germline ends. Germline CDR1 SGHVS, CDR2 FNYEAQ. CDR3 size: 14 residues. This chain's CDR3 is CASSYTGQNTEAFF. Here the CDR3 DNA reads TGTGCCAGCAGTTACACCGGCCAAAACACTGAAGCTTTCTTT.

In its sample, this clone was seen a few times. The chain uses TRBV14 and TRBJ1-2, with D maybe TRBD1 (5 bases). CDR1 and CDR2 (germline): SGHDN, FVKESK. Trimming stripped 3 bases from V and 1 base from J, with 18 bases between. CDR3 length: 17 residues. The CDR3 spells CASSHRGQGTLNYGYTF. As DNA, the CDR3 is TGTGCCAGCAGCCACCGAGGGCAGGGCACTCTTAACTATGGCTACACCTTC. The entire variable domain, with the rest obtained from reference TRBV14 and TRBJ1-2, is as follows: EAGVTQFPSHSVIEKGQTVTLRCDPISGHDNLYWYRRVMGKEIKFLLHFVKESKQDESGMPNNRFLAERTGGTYSTLKVQPAELEDSGVYFCASSHRGQGTLNYGYTFGSGTRLTVV.

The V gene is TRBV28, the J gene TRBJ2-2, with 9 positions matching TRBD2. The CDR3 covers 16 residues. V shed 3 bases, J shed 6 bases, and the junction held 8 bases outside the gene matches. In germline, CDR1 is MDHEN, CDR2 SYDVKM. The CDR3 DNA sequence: TGTGCCAGCAGTTTGTGGATAGCGGGAGAATCCGGGGAGCTGTTTTTT. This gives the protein CASSLWIAGESGELFF.

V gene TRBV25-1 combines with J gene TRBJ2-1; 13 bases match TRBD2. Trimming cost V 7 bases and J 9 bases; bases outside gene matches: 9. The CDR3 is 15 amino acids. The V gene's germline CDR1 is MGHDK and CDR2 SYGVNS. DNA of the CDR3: TGTGCCAGCAACTCGCGGACTAGCGGGAGAGGTGAGCAGTTCTTC. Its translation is CASNSRTSGRGEQFF.

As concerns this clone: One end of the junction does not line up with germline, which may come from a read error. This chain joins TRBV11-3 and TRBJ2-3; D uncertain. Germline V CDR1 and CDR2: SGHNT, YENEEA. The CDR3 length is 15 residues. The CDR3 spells CASSLVQTYTDTQYF. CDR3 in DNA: TGTGCCAGCAGTTTAGTACAGACATACACAGATACGCAGTATTTT. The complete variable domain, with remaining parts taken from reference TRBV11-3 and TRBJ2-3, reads EAGVVQSPRYKIIEKKQPVAFWCNPISGHNTLYWYLQNLGQGPELLIRYENEEAVDDSQLPKDRFSAERLKGVDSTLKIQPAELGDSAVYLCASSLVQTYTDTQYFGPGTRLTVL.

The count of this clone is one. Here the CDR3 DNA reads TGTGCCTGGAGGCGGACAGGGATCCATGGCTACACCTTC. It specifies CAWRRTGIHGYTF. The chain employs TRBV30 and TRBJ1-2, with 8 nucleotides matching TRBD1. The CDR3 is 13 residues long. With 3 bases clipped from V and 6 bases from J, the junction kept 6 bases outside the gene matches. Germline V gene data show CDR1 as GTSNPN and CDR2 as SVGIG (reference sequence).

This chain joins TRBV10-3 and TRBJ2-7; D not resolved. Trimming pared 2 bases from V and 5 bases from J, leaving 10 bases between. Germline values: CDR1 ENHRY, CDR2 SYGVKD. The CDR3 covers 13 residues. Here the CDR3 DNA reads TGTGCCATCAGTGAGACGGCGTCCAACGAGCAGTACTTC. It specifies CAISETASNEQYF.

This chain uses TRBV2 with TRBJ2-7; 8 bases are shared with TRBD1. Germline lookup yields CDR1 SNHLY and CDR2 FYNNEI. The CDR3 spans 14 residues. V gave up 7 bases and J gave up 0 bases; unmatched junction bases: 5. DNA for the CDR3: TGTGCCAGCATGCCGACAGGGGTCTCCTACGAGCAGTACTTC. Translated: CASMPTGVSYEQYF.

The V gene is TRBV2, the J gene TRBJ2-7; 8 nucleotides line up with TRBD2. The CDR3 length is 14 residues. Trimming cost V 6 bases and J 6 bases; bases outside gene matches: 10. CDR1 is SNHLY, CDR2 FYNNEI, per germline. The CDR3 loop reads CASSLGTSLSEQYF. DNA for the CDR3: TGTGCCAGCAGCCTGGGGACTAGTCTTTCCGAGCAGTACTTC.

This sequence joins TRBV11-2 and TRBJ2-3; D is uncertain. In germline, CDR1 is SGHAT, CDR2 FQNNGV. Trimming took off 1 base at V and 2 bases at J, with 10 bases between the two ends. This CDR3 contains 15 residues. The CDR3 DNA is TGTGCCAGCAGCTTAGTACAGACATACACAGATACGCAGTATTTT. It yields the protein CASSLVQTYTDTQYF.

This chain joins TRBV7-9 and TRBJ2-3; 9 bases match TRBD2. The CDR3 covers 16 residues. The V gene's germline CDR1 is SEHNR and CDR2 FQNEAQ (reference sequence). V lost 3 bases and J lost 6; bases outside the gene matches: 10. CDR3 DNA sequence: TGTGCCAGCAGCTTTGGGTCGCGGGAGGGCCTCGATACGCAGTATTTT. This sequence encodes CASSFGSREGLDTQYF.

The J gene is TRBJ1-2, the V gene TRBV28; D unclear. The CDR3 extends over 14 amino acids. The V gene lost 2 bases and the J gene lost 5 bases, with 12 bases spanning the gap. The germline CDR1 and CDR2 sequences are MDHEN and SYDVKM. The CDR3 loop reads CASSLGSLQYGYTF. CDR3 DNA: TGTGCCAGCAGTTTAGGCAGTCTCCAATATGGCTACACCTTC.

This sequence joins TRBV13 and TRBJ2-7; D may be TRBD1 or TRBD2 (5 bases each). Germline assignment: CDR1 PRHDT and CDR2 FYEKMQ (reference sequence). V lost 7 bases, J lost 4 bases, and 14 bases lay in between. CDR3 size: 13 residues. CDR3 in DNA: TGTGCCAGCACCGTAAGAGGGGATTACGAGCAGTACTTC. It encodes CASTVRGDYEQYF.

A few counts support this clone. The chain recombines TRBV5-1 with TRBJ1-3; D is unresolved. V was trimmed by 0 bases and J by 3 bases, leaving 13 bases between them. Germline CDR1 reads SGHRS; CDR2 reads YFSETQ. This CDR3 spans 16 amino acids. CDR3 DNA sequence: TGCGCCAGCAGCTTGGTTGGGTCCGTCGGTGGAAACACCATATATTTT. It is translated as CASSLVGSVGGNTIYF.

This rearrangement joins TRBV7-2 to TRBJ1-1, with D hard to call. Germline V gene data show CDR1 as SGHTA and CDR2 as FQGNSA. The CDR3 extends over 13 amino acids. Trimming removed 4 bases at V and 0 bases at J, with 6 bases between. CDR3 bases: TGTGCCAGCAGCTCCAACATGAACACTGAAGCTTTCTTT. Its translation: CASSSNMNTEAFF.

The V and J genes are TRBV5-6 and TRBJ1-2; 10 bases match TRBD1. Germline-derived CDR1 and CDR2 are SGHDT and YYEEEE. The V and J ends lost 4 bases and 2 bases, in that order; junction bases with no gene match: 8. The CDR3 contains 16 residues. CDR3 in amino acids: CASSATGTGANYGYTF. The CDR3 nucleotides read TGTGCCAGCAGCGCCACCGGGACAGGGGCGAACTATGGCTACACCTTC.

CDR3 in amino acids: CAISESAGGQETQYF. The CDR3 region has the DNA TGTGCCATCAGTGAGTCTGCCGGGGGGCAAGAGACCCAGTACTTC. The V call is TRBV10-3, the J call TRBJ2-5; 7 nucleotides align to TRBD2. V lost 0 bases, J lost 2 bases, and 3 bases stayed unmatched. The CDR3 runs 15 residues. Germline values: CDR1 ENHRY, CDR2 SYGVKD.

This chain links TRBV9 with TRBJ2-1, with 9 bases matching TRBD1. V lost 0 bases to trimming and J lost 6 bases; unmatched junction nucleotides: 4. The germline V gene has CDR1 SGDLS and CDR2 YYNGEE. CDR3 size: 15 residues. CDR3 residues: CASSVALDRGNEQFF. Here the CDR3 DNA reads TGTGCCAGCAGCGTAGCTCTGGACAGGGGCAATGAGCAGTTCTTC.

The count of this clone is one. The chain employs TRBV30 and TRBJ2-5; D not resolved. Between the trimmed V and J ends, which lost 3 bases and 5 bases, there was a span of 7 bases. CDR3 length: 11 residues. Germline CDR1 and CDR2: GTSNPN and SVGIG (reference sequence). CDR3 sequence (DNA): TGTGCCTGGAGCCTGACTGAGACCCAGTACTTC. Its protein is CAWSLTETQYF.

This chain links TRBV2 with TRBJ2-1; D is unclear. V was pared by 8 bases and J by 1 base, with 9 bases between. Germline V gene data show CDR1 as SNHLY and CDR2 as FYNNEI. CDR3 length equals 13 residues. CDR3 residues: CASEPESYNEQFF. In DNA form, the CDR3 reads TGTGCCAGCGAACCTGAGTCCTACAATGAGCAGTTCTTC.

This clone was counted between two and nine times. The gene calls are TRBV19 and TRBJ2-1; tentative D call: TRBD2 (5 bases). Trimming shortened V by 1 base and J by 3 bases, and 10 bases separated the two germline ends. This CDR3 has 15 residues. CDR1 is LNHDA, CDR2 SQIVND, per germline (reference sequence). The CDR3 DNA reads TGTGCCAGTAGTATAGGTGGCAGCGGCTACAATGAGCAGTTCTTC. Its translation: CASSIGGSGYNEQFF.

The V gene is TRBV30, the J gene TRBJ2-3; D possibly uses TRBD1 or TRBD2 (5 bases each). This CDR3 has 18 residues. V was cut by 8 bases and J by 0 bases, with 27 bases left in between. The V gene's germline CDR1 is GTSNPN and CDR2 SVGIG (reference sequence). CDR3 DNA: TGTGCCGGCCACCTACTTAGGACTTCTGGGGGAAGCACAGATACGCAGTATTTT. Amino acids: CAGHLLRTSGGSTDTQYF.

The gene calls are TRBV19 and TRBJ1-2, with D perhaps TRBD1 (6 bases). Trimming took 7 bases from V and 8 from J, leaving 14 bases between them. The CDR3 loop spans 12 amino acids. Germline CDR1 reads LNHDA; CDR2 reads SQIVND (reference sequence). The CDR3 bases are TGTGCCAGTAACACAGGGTCTGGCGGCTACACCTTC. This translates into CASNTGSGGYTF.

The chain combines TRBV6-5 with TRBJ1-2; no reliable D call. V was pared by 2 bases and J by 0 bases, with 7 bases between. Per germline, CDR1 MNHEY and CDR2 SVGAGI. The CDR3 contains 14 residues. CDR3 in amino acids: CASSYTQANYGYTF. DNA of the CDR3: TGTGCCAGCAGTTACACTCAGGCTAACTATGGCTACACCTTC.

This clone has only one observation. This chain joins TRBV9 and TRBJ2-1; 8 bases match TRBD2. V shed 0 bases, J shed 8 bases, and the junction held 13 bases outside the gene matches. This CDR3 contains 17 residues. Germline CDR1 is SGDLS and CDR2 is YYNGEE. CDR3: CASSVALGAGVLYEQFF. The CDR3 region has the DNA TGTGCCAGCAGCGTAGCTTTGGGAGCGGGAGTATTGTATGAGCAGTTCTTC.

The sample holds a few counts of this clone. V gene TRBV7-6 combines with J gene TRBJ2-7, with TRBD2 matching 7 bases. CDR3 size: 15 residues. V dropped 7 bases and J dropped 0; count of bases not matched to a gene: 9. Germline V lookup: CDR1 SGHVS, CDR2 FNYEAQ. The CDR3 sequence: CASTEGSGTSYEQYF. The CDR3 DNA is TGTGCCAGCACGGAGGGAAGCGGGACCTCCTACGAGCAGTACTTC. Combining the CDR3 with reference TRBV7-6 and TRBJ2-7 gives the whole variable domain GAGVSQSPRYKVTKRGQDVALRCDPISGHVSLYWYRQALGQGPEFLTYFNYEAQQDKSGLPNDRFSAERPEGSISTLTIQRTEQRDSAMYRCASTEGSGTSYEQYFGPGTRLTVT.